The rows below give T cell receptor beta chains drawn from one sample of a study of blood T cell repertoires in COVID-19. The data were produced by immunoSEQ multiplex PCR, yet TCRdb's version contains in-frame clones alone and is incomplete. The sample lists under 150,000 clones, 75% to 90% occurring once. Source material: peripheral blood. The receptor source for this set is a woman aged 60 to 75 with COVID-19, enrolled during active disease. The CDR3 runs from the conserved cysteine through the conserved F or W. A D gene is named only where the DNA matches it firmly. Clone size is not always given. Where it is, it says once, few, many or a class for expanded clones.

J gene,V gene,CDR3 length,D gene,clone size,CDR3 DNA,CDR3 protein
TRBJ1-1,TRBV6-1,13,-,-,TGTGCCAGCAGTGAAGTAGGGGAAACTGAAGCTTTCTTT,CASSEVGETEAFF
TRBJ2-2,TRBV4-3,12,-,-,TGCGCCAGCAGCCAGAGTGTCGGGGAGCTGTTTTTT,CASSQSVGELFF
TRBJ1-5,TRBV7-8,16,TRBD1,-,TGTGCCAGCAGCCCCGGGACAGGGCGACTCAATCAGCCCCAGCATTTT,CASSPGTGRLNQPQHF
TRBJ1-3,TRBV5-6,13,-,-,TGTGCCAGCAGCGGAGTCCATAAGAGCACCATATATTTT,CASSGVHKSTIYF
TRBJ1-1,TRBV29-1,13,TRBD1,-,TGCAGCGTTCGAGCAGGGGGCGACACTGAAGCTTTCTTT,CSVRAGGDTEAFF
TRBJ2-7,TRBV2,11,-,-,TGTGCCAGCAGTTCGACAGGTACCTCTTTCTTC,CASSSTGTSFF
TRBJ2-5,TRBV7-7,16,TRBD2,few,TGTGCTAGCAGCTTGGGGGTAGCGGGGGGCCAGGAGACCCAGTACTTC,CASSLGVAGGQETQYF
TRBJ1-1,TRBV7-3,14,TRBD1,-,TGTGCCAGCAGGGATACGGGACAGGCCACTGAAGCTTTCTTT,CASRDTGQATEAFF
TRBJ2-5,TRBV7-3,13,-,-,TGTGCCAGCAGCGATAGATATGGAGAGACCCAGTACTTC,CASSDRYGETQYF
TRBJ1-1,TRBV4-1,15,-,-,TGCGCCAGCAGCCAAGAATTGGGGCGGGGGACTGAAGCTTTCTTT,CASSQELGRGTEAFF
TRBJ1-1,TRBV6-2/TRBV6-3,14,-,-,TGTGCCAGCAGTTACAGGGGCGGGAACACTGAAGCTTTCTTT,CASSYRGGNTEAFF
TRBJ1-6,TRBV5-1,15,TRBD1,-,TGCGCCAGCCAGCAGACGACAGGGTTTAATTCACCCCTCCACTTT,CASQQTTGFNSPLHF
TRBJ1-1,TRBV2,14,-,-,TGTGCCAGCAGGCGGGCTAAGGGGAACACTGAAGCTTTCTTT,CASRRAKGNTEAFF
TRBJ2-7,TRBV7-9,19,-,-,TGTGCCAGCAGCTCCCCCCGGGGCAGGGGCCTGGGTGTACGCTACGAGCAGTACTTC,CASSSPRGRGLGVRYEQYF
TRBJ1-1,TRBV15,15,-,-,TGTGCCACCAGCAGAGATCGGCATCAGGGCACTGAAGCTTTCTTT,CATSRDRHQGTEAFF
TRBJ1-5,TRBV19,16,-,-,TGTGCCAGTAGTCCCCTGGCACAGGCAAGCAATCAGCCCCAGCATTTT,CASSPLAQASNQPQHF
TRBJ2-3,TRBV7-3,17,TRBD2,-,TGTGCCAGCAGCCCAGACAGAGCGGGGGGCCCCGAAGATACGCAGTATTTT,CASSPDRAGGPEDTQYF
TRBJ2-1,TRBV7-3,14,TRBD2,-,TGTGCCAGCAGCTCTAGCGGGGGGGCATATGAGCAGTTCTTC,CASSSSGGAYEQFF
TRBJ2-4,TRBV10-2,15,TRBD2,-,TGCGCCACACTCGAGCTCGGGGGGGCCAAAAACATTCAGTACTTC,CATLELGGAKNIQYF
TRBJ1-2,TRBV27,13,-,-,TGTGCCAGCAGGGTAACAGGGACGAGTGGCTACACCTTC,CASRVTGTSGYTF
TRBJ1-3,TRBV29-1,15,-,-,TGCAGCGTTGAAGTCTCCTGGGAGGTTGGAAACACCATATATTTT,CSVEVSWEVGNTIYF
TRBJ1-5,TRBV28,17,TRBD1,-,TGTGCCAGCTCCCCCGGGACAGGGGGGAACAGCAATCAGCCCCAGCATTTT,CASSPGTGGNSNQPQHF
TRBJ1-2,TRBV6-5,13,TRBD1,-,TGTGCCAGCCAGAACAGGGGGGTCTATGGCTACACCTTC,CASQNRGVYGYTF
TRBJ1-6,TRBV5-1,16,TRBD1,-,TGCGCCAGCAGCTCGCAGGGGGATAGCGTGGAGTCACCCCTCCACTTT,CASSSQGDSVESPLHF
TRBJ1-2,TRBV25-1,12,-,-,TGTGCCAGCCGTGGCAGGGACTATGGCTACACCTTC,CASRGRDYGYTF
TRBJ2-2,TRBV11-2,15,TRBD1,-,TGTGCCAGCAGCTTGGACAGGGTCCAAACCGGGGAGCTGTTTTTT,CASSLDRVQTGELFF
TRBJ1-2,TRBV19,13,-,-,TGTGCCAGTCACAGGGCCGCTAACTATGGCTACACCTTC,CASHRAANYGYTF
TRBJ2-1,TRBV5-1,16,TRBD1,-,TGCGCCAGCAGCTCGAACCCCGGGACAGGGGCCAATGAGCAGTTCTTC,CASSSNPGTGANEQFF
TRBJ1-5,TRBV3-1/TRBV3-2,15,TRBD1,-,TGTGCCAGCAGCCAAGGAGTAGGGGGCCGTCAGCCCCAGCATTTT,CASSQGVGGRQPQHF
TRBJ1-3,TRBV5-1,13,-,-,TGCGCCAGCAGCCGGGGCTCTGGAAACACCATATATTTT,CASSRGSGNTIYF
TRBJ1-1,TRBV7-9,12,-,-,TGTGCCAGCACCCGGGGAAACACTGAAGCTTTCTTT,CASTRGNTEAFF
TRBJ1-4,TRBV18,15,-,-,TGTGCCAGCTCACCCCGAGGTCCAACTAATGAAAAACTGTTTTTT,CASSPRGPTNEKLFF
TRBJ2-5,TRBV14,17,-,-,TGTGCCAGCAGCCAAGATCTTGTGGGGGGGCGACATGAGACCCAGTACTTC,CASSQDLVGGRHETQYF
TRBJ1-1,TRBV15,14,-,-,TGTGCCACCAGCAGAGCTACCAGGGCTACTGAAGCTTTCTTT,CATSRATRATEAFF
TRBJ2-5,TRBV5-1,14,TRBD2,once,TGCGCCAGCAGCTCCGGGACTACCGTGGGGACCCAGTACTTC,CASSSGTTVGTQYF
TRBJ1-1,TRBV4-1,14,TRBD1,-,TGCGCCAGCAGCCAATACAGGGGGCATGGTGAAGCTTTCTTT,CASSQYRGHGEAFF
TRBJ2-5,TRBV6-1,16,-,once,TGTGCCAGCAGTGAAGCGCTTCGGGAAGGGTCGGAGACCCAGTACTTC,CASSEALREGSETQYF
TRBJ2-1,TRBV10-3,13,TRBD2,-,TGTGCCATCAGCAGACTAGCGGGTGGTACCGAGTTCTTC,CAISRLAGGTEFF
TRBJ1-2,TRBV12-3/TRBV12-4,13,-,-,TGTGCCAGCAGTTGGCTCAGGGAGGGTGGCTACACCTTC,CASSWLREGGYTF
TRBJ1-6,TRBV6-1,15,TRBD1,-,TGTGCCAGCAGTGAAATTGGACAGGGGAATTCACCCCTCCACTTT,CASSEIGQGNSPLHF
TRBJ2-2,TRBV28,15,TRBD1,few,TGTGCCAGCAGTTCGCCATACAGGGGAACCGGGGAGCTGTTTTTT,CASSSPYRGTGELFF
TRBJ1-2,TRBV28,13,TRBD1,-,TGTGCCAGCGGACAGGGGATGAACTATGGCTACACCTTC,CASGQGMNYGYTF
TRBJ1-2,TRBV19,15,TRBD1,-,TGTGCCAGTAGTTCACGGACAGGTGGCCCGATTAGCTACACCTTC,CASSSRTGGPISYTF
TRBJ1-2,TRBV7-9,15,-,-,TGTGCCAGCAGCTTAGATGGGAACCACAGGAATGGCTACACCTTC,CASSLDGNHRNGYTF
TRBJ1-3,TRBV7-3,16,-,-,TGTGCCAGCAGCTTAGGGGGCCAGTTCTCTGGAAACACCATATATTTT,CASSLGGQFSGNTIYF
TRBJ2-2,TRBV6-5,14,-,-,TGTGCCAGCACCGACAGGGTCGGGGGCGGGGAGCTGTTTTTT,CASTDRVGGGELFF
TRBJ2-2,TRBV3-1/TRBV3-2,14,-,-,TGTGCCAGCAGCCAAGACACAAACACCGGGGAGCTGTTTTTT,CASSQDTNTGELFF
TRBJ2-7,TRBV2,13,TRBD1,-,TGTGCCAGCATCCGGGACAGGGAGGACGAGCAGTACTTC,CASIRDREDEQYF
TRBJ2-5,TRBV12-3/TRBV12-4,12,-,-,TGTGCCAGCAGTTTTGTCGGAGAGACCCAGTACTTC,CASSFVGETQYF
TRBJ1-2,TRBV19,16,TRBD1,-,TGTGCCAGTAGTAACCCCGGACAGGGGGAGCGCTATGGCTACACCTTC,CASSNPGQGERYGYTF
TRBJ1-5,TRBV2,13,-,-,TGTGCCAGCACCTGGGAGTTGGTACAGCCCCAGCATTTT,CASTWELVQPQHF
TRBJ1-2,TRBV14,17,TRBD1,-,TGTGCCAGCAGCCAAGAGTACAGGGGGCGCGCTTACTATGGCTACACCTTC,CASSQEYRGRAYYGYTF
TRBJ1-2,TRBV7-2,15,-,-,TGTGCCAGCAGCTTAGCTTTCGGGCGACGAGGGGGCTACACCTTC,CASSLAFGRRGGYTF